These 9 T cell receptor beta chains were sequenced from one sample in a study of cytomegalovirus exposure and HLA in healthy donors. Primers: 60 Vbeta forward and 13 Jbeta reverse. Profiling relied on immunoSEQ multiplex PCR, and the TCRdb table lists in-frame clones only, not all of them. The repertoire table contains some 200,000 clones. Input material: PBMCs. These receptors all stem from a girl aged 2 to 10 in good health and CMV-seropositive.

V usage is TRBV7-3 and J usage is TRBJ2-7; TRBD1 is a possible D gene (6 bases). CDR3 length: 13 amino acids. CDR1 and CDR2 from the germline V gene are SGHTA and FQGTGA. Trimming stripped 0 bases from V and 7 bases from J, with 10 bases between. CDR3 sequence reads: CASSLTAGEEQYF. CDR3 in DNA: TGTGCCAGCAGCTTAACGGCAGGGGAGGAGCAGTACTTC.

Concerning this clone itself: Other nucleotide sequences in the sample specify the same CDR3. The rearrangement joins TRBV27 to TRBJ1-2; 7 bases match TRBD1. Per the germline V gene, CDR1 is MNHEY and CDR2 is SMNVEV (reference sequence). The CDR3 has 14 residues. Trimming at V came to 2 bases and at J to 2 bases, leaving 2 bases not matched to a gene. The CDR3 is CASSLQQGNYGYTF. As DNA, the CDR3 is TGTGCCAGCAGTTTACAACAGGGGAACTATGGCTACACCTTC.

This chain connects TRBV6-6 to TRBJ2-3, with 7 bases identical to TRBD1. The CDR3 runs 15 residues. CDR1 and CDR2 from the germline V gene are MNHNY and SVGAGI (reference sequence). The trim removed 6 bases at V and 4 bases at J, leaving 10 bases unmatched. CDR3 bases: TGTGCCAGCAGCCAAGACCGGGACAGAGCAGATACGCAGTATTTT. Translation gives CASSQDRDRADTQYF.

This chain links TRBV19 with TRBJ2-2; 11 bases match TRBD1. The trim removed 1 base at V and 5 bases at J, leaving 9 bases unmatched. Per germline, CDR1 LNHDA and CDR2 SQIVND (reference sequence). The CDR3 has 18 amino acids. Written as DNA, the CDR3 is TGTGCCAGTAGTATAGGCCTCGGGACAGGGGGGTATACCGGGGAGCTGTTTTTT. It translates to CASSIGLGTGGYTGELFF.

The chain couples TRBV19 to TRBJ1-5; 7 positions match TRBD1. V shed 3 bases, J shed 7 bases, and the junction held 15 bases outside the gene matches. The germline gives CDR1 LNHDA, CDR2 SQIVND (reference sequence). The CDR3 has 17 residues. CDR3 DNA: TGTGCCAGTAGTATCCTTAGCCAACAGGGGAAGGGACAGCCCCAGCATTTT. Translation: CASSILSQQGKGQPQHF. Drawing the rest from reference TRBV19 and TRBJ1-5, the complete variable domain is DGGITQSPKYLFRKEGQNVTLSCEQNLNHDAMYWYRQDPGQGLRLIYYSQIVNDFQKGDIAEGYSVSREKKESFPLTVTSAQKNPTAFYLCASSILSQQGKGQPQHFGDGTRLSIL.

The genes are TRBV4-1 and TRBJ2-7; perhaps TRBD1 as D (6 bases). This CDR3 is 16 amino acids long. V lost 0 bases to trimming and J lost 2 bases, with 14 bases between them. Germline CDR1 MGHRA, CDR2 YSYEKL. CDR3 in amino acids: CASSQEGHSAPYEQYF. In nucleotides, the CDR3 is TGCGCCAGCAGCCAAGAGGGACATTCCGCCCCCTACGAGCAGTACTTC.

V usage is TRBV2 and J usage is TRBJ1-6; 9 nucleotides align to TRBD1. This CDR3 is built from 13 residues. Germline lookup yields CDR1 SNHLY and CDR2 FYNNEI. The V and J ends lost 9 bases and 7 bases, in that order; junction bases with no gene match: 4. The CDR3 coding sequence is TGTGCCAGTCGAGGGACAGGGAATTCACCCCTCCACTTT. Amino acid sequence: CASRGTGNSPLHF.

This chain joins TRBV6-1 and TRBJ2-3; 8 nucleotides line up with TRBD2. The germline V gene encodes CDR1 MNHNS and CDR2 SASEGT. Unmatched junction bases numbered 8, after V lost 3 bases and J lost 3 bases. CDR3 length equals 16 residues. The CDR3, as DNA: TGTGCCAGCAGTGACCCTAGTCGGGAGGGGACAGATACGCAGTATTTT. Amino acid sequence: CASSDPSREGTDTQYF.

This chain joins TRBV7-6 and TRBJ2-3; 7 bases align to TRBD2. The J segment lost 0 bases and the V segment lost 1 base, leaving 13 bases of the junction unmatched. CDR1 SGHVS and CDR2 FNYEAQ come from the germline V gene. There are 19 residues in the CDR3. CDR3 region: CASSLGAGMFSSSTDTQYF. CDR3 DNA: TGTGCCAGCAGCTTAGGAGCGGGAATGTTTTCCTCCAGCACAGATACGCAGTATTTT.